These 20 T cell receptor beta chains were all obtained from the same sample, sequenced in a study of vaccination effects on CD4 cells after COVID-19 (dated by TCRdb to the early 2020s). In the ViraFEST assay, PBMC were stimulated with viral peptide pools, and TCR sequencing was then used to find antigen-specific CD4+ T cell clonotypes based on their expansion. After about 10 days of culture, CD4+ T cells were isolated with the EasySep CD4+ T cell isolation kit. Two doses of either the BNT162b2 or the mRNA-1273 mRNA SARS-CoV-2 vaccine were administered to participants. Which antigens these TCRs recognize remains unknown. The receptor library was made with the immunoSEQ multiplex PCR assay. Entries here come from immuneACCESS through TCRdb and include only in-frame sequences with V and J called. Some clones fail to appear in such tables; in the studies checked, an unresolved V gene covers under half of the shortfall, and the cause of the remainder is unknown. For this sample the table gives tens of thousands of clones, of which roughly four fifths were detected only once. Approximately 14% of the sample goes to the ten largest clones.

The input for sequencing was CD4+ T cells from PBMCs cultured with HCoV-229E spike peptides, taken after COVID-19 vaccination. Interpreted using the paper, the cell subset or site label stands for: HCoV-229E spike overlapping peptide pool stimulation. These receptor sequences come from a human donor who received a COVID-19 vaccine.

This CDR3 reads CASSMGQDSYEQYF. DNA of the CDR3: TGTGCCAGCAGTATGGGACAGGACTCCTACGAGCAGTACTTC. The J gene is TRBJ2-7, the V gene TRBV7-8; 8 bases align to TRBD1. The length of the CDR3 is 14 residues. V shed 6 bases and J 0 bases; nucleotides not matched to a gene: 4. In germline, CDR1 is SGHVS, CDR2 FQNEAQ.

The chain recombines TRBV5-4 with TRBJ2-3, with 8 bases lining up with TRBD1. The CDR3 runs to 14 residues. Trimming at V came to 4 bases and at J to 2 bases, leaving 3 bases not matched to a gene. The germline V gene has CDR1 SGHNT and CDR2 YYREEE (reference sequence). DNA for the CDR3: TGTGCCAGCAGCGTTCAGGGGGCCACAGATACGCAGTATTTT. This translates into CASSVQGATDTQYF.

The rearrangement links TRBV15 to TRBJ1-1; weak D call: TRBD1 (6 bases). The CDR3 is made up of 12 amino acids. Germline V CDR1 and CDR2: LNHNV, YYDKDF (reference sequence). V lost 4 bases to trimming and J lost 11 bases, with 14 bases between them. The CDR3 DNA reads as TGTGCCACCAGCAACGACCAGGGGAGGGCTTTCTTT. Translation gives CATSNDQGRAFF. Together with reference TRBV15 and TRBJ1-1, the CDR3 gives the full variable domain: DAMVIQNPRYQVTQFGKPVTLSCSQTLNHNVMYWYQQKSSQAPKLLFHYYDKDFNNEADTPDNFQSRRPNTSFCFLDIRSPGLGDTAMYLCATSNDQGRAFFGQGTRLTVV.

The chain joins TRBV19 to TRBJ1-6; unclear D gene. V lost 2 bases and J lost 7, with 15 bases in between. The CDR3 spans 16 residues. Looked up from germline, CDR1 is LNHDA and CDR2 is SQIVND (reference sequence). In DNA form, the CDR3 reads TGTGCCAGTAGTATAAAGGCAGGATACCGCAATTCACCCCTCCACTTT. It specifies CASSIKAGYRNSPLHF.

The chain recombines TRBV12-3 or TRBV12-4 with TRBJ1-1, with D unclear. The V and J ends lost 5 bases and 2 bases respectively, with 3 bases between them. This CDR3 is 11 amino acids long. This chain's CDR3 is CASSTNTEAFF. CDR3 nucleotide sequence: TGTGCCAGCAGTACTAACACTGAAGCTTTCTTT.

This sequence joins TRBV6-5 and TRBJ2-5, with a weak D call TRBD2 (5 bases). Germline V gives CDR1 MNHEY, CDR2 SVGAGI. The CDR3 totals 14 residues. V lost 5 bases and J lost 1, with 11 bases in between. The CDR3 sequence: CASSPREGQETQYF. The CDR3 nucleotides are TGTGCCAGCAGTCCCCGGGAAGGCCAAGAGACCCAGTACTTC.

This chain uses TRBV3-1 (or the pseudogene TRBV3-2) with TRBJ1-1, with a weak D call TRBD1 (5 bases). The CDR3 consists of 14 residues. Trimming left V 3 bases short and J 4 bases short, with 12 bases between. The V gene's germline CDR1 is LGHDT and CDR2 YNNKEL (reference sequence). CDR3 sequence reads: CASSQVLGGTEAFF. The CDR3 nucleotides are TGTGCCAGCAGCCAGGTTTTGGGGGGCACTGAAGCTTTCTTT.

The chain has TRBV18 and TRBJ2-1; TRBD1 matches at 7 bases. The junction had 14 bases not matched to a gene; V was cut back by 5 bases and J by 10 bases. In germline, CDR1 is KGHSH, CDR2 LQKENI. The CDR3 is made up of 15 amino acids. This CDR3 reads CASSLDQSGQSEQFF. CDR3 nucleotide sequence: TGTGCCAGCTCATTGGACCAATCGGGACAGTCCGAGCAGTTCTTC.

This clone has only a few counts. V usage is TRBV12-3 or TRBV12-4 and J usage is TRBJ1-2; 7 bases map to TRBD1. The CDR3 length is 13 residues. With V trimmed by 4 bases and J by 8 bases, 7 bases remained unmatched. The CDR3 DNA follows: TGTGCCAGCAGTTCCGGACAGGCGGGAGGCTACACCTTC. This codes for CASSSGQAGGYTF.

This rearrangement joins TRBV5-1 to TRBJ2-5, with 7 bases lining up with TRBD2. V lost 2 bases and J lost 5; bases outside the gene matches: 9. From germline, CDR1 is SGHRS and CDR2 YFSETQ. The CDR3 loop spans 15 amino acids. CDR3 protein: CASSFGGSGGETQYF. Written as DNA, the CDR3 is TGCGCCAGCAGCTTCGGCGGGAGTGGGGGGGAGACCCAGTACTTC.

The rearrangement joins TRBV5-1 to TRBJ1-2; unclear D gene. Trimming pared 0 bases from V and 5 bases from J, leaving 11 bases between. The CDR3 loop spans 14 amino acids. In germline, CDR1 is SGHRS, CDR2 YFSETQ. DNA of the CDR3: TGCGCCAGCAGCTTGGAGTCCCCCCGGTATGGCTACACCTTC. This gives the protein CASSLESPRYGYTF.

The rearrangement uses TRBV6-4 and TRBJ1-2; D remains unclear. Germline CDR1 reads MRHNA; CDR2 reads SNTAGT. Deletions cut 8 bases from V and 4 bases from J, with 20 bases between. There are 15 residues in the CDR3. The CDR3 spells CASRQSPGGGYGYTF. The CDR3, as DNA: TGTGCCAGCCGCCAATCCCCGGGCGGAGGCTATGGCTACACCTTC.

The chain recombines TRBV5-4 with TRBJ2-1; maybe TRBD2 (7 bases). The CDR3 runs to 17 residues. From germline, CDR1 is SGHNT and CDR2 YYREEE (reference sequence). The ends were cut back, 4 bases at V and 1 base at J, with 18 bases in the middle. The CDR3 here is CASSPGGTSESYNEQFF. Written as DNA, the CDR3 is TGTGCCAGCAGCCCCGGGGGCACTAGCGAATCCTACAATGAGCAGTTCTTC.

V gene TRBV19 combines with J gene TRBJ1-4; D ambiguous. This CDR3 has 14 amino acids. Per the germline V gene, CDR1 is LNHDA and CDR2 is SQIVND (reference sequence). Between the trimmed V and J ends, which lost 3 bases and 8 bases, there was a span of 13 bases. For the CDR3, the DNA is TGTGCCAGTAGTATGAGGCCTTTTGGGGAAAAACTGTTTTTT. This codes for CASSMRPFGEKLFF.

This clone has a single count. This rearrangement joins TRBV5-4 to TRBJ2-1; D is perhaps TRBD1 (6 bases). Looked up from germline, CDR1 is SGHNT and CDR2 is YYREEE (reference sequence). The CDR3 sequence is 15 residues long. Trimming left V 4 bases short and J 5 bases short, with 16 bases between. The CDR3 sequence is CASSLIDRMNNEQFF. CDR3 DNA sequence: TGTGCCAGCAGCCTGATCGACAGGATGAACAATGAGCAGTTCTTC.

This clone occurred a few times. The gene calls are TRBV18 and TRBJ1-6; D gene ambiguous. V was pared by 3 bases and J by 8 bases, with 11 bases between. Germline V gives CDR1 KGHSH, CDR2 LQKENI. The CDR3 is made up of 14 amino acids. For the CDR3, the DNA is TGTGCCAGCTCACCGGCAGCGTTGGATTCACCCCTCCACTTT. The encoded protein is CASSPAALDSPLHF.

The chain joins TRBV2 to TRBJ2-1; D unclear. The CDR3 spans 14 residues. CDR1 SNHLY and CDR2 FYNNEI come from the germline V gene. Trimming pared 3 bases from V and 2 bases from J, leaving 8 bases between. The DNA of the CDR3 is TGTGCCAGCAGTGAGGATGTGGCCTACAATGAGCAGTTCTTC. Translating it yields CASSEDVAYNEQFF.

V and J are TRBV18 and TRBJ2-2, with 7 nucleotides matching TRBD2. Trimming took 4 bases from V and 5 from J; bases not matched to a gene: 7. Germline V gene data show CDR1 as KGHSH and CDR2 as LQKENI. The CDR3 spans 15 residues. The CDR3 reads CASSRVAGETGELFF. CDR3 in DNA: TGTGCCAGCTCACGGGTCGCGGGGGAAACCGGGGAGCTGTTTTTT.

The rearrangement joins TRBV6-6 to TRBJ2-3; no clear D gene. The CDR3 has 14 amino acids. The V gene's germline CDR1 is MNHNY and CDR2 SVGAGI (reference sequence). V lost 7 bases, J lost 4 bases, and 15 bases lay in between. CDR3 amino acids: CASMWAQESDTQYF. The CDR3 DNA is TGTGCCAGCATGTGGGCTCAGGAGTCAGATACGCAGTATTTT.

This chain joins TRBV11-2 and TRBJ1-5, with TRBD1 matching over 9 bases. V shed 4 bases and J 7 bases; nucleotides not matched to a gene: 2. Germline CDR1 is SGHAT and CDR2 is FQNNGV. The CDR3 consists of 13 residues. The CDR3, as DNA: TGTGCCAGCAGCTCGGGACAGGGCCAGCCCCAGCATTTT. The encoded protein is CASSSGQGQPQHF.